These T cell receptor beta chains were read from a single sample in a study of shared T cell receptors in the human thymus. Sequencing was performed with immunoSEQ multiplex PCR; in TCRdb, only in-frame clones are kept and a portion is missing. The repertoire holds about 710,000 clones, 80% to 90% seen once, with under 0.01% in the top ten. The same data also went into a second study, on human thymus T cells.

The sequenced material came from thymocytes. Every receptor here comes from a boy under three years old with a congenital heart defect. CDR3s include the opening cysteine and the closing phenylalanine or tryptophan. The order of the fields is J gene, D gene, clone size, V gene, CDR3 protein, CDR3 DNA. D genes are given only for firm matches. Size is stated for part of the rows, as once, few or many counts, or as a class when the clone is expanded.

TRBJ2-3,-,-,TRBV27,CASSEDLLRTQYF,TGTGCCAGCAGTGAAGACTTATTGCGTACGCAGTATTTT
TRBJ2-3,TRBD2,-,TRBV29-1,CSPIPLMWGLAGDTDTQYF,TGCAGCCCAATCCCGTTAATGTGGGGACTAGCGGGGGACACAGATACGCAGTATTTT
TRBJ2-5,TRBD2,-,TRBV28,CASSSSSSGRFGKTQYF,TGTGCCAGCAGTTCTTCTTCTAGCGGGAGGTTCGGGAAGACCCAGTACTTC
TRBJ2-7,TRBD2,-,TRBV29-1,CSVDLAGGNYEQYF,TGCAGCGTTGACCTAGCGGGAGGAAACTACGAGCAGTACTTC
TRBJ1-6,-,few,TRBV11-3,CASSPSAGPSPLHF,TGTGCCAGCAGCCCGTCCGCGGGGCCTTCACCCCTCCACTTT
TRBJ1-1,-,-,TRBV6-1,CASSGRGGTEAFF,TGTGCCAGCAGTGGGAGGGGAGGAACTGAAGCTTTCTTT
TRBJ1-6,-,once,TRBV4-1,CASSPSLGVNSPLHF,TGCGCCAGCAGCCCCAGTTTGGGCGTAAATTCACCCCTCCACTTT
TRBJ1-1,TRBD1,-,TRBV28,CASRNGTGSGTEAFF,TGTGCCAGCAGGAACGGGACAGGGAGTGGGACTGAAGCTTTCTTT
TRBJ1-5,TRBD1,-,TRBV2,CASTGGRNQPQHF,TGTGCCAGTACAGGGGGTCGGAATCAGCCCCAGCATTTT
TRBJ1-1,TRBD1,-,TRBV5-1,CASSPGQGCTEAFF,TGCGCCAGCAGCCCGGGACAGGGGTGCACTGAAGCTTTCTTT
TRBJ1-3,-,-,TRBV7-9,CASSPAGNTIYF,TGTGCCAGCAGCCCAGCTGGAAACACCATATATTTT
TRBJ1-2,TRBD1,-,TRBV5-6,CASSVGQGNYGYTF,TGTGCCAGCAGCGTGGGACAGGGTAACTATGGCTACACCTTC
TRBJ2-1,-,once,TRBV9,CASSFDQGNNEQFF,TGTGCCAGCAGCTTCGACCAGGGGAACAATGAGCAGTTCTTC
TRBJ2-7,TRBD1,-,TRBV7-8,CASSLRTGTENSQSYEQYF,TGTGCCAGCAGCTTACGAACCGGGACAGAAAACAGTCAATCCTACGAGCAGTACTTC
TRBJ1-4,-,-,TRBV5-1,CASSFQGTEKLFF,TGCGCCAGCAGCTTCCAGGGGACTGAAAAACTGTTTTTT
TRBJ1-4,-,-,TRBV11-2,CASSLVGGHSNEKLFF,TGTGCCAGCAGCTTAGTGGGAGGGCACAGTAATGAAAAACTGTTTTTT